Below are 10 T cell receptor beta chains sequenced from a single sample in a study of beta chain features in type 1 diabetes. Study-level points and caveats: Among all four CD4+ subsets, Type 1 diabetes patients had TCRB CDR3s that were moderately but significantly shorter.

These receptors lack a known antigen. The investigators reverse transcribed all of the isolated RNA, so they sequenced expressed TCRB transcripts. Using immunoSEQ multiplex PCR, the repertoire was profiled, and TCRdb retains in-frame clones only, with some absent. There are some 700,000 clones in the sample; roughly 13% occur only once, and about 0.02% lies in the top ten. The specimen was naive CD4+ T cells from blood. These receptor sequences come from a man younger than 30 with type 1 diabetes.

This clone came up a few times. The chain links TRBV5-6 to TRBJ1-1, with TRBD1 matching over 9 bases. With V trimmed by 0 bases and J by 1 base, 7 bases remained unmatched. CDR3 length: 17 amino acids. Germline V gives CDR1 SGHDT, CDR2 YYEEEE. The CDR3 region is CASSLAMGQGSNTEAFF. The CDR3 bases are TGTGCCAGCAGCTTGGCCATGGGACAGGGTTCGAACACTGAAGCTTTCTTT.

This clone was seen more than once but under ten times. The rearrangement uses TRBV13 and TRBJ2-7; the D gene is possibly TRBD1 (6 bases). The CDR3 is made up of 15 amino acids. Germline V gene lookup returns CDR1 PRHDT and CDR2 FYEKMQ (reference sequence). V was cut by 5 bases and J by 2 bases, with 16 bases left in between. CDR3 sequence (DNA): TGTGCCAGCAGCCGAGCAGGACAGCAACCCTACGAGCAGTACTTC. This encodes CASSRAGQQPYEQYF.

This clone was recorded a few times. The chain is built from TRBV7-3 and TRBJ2-5; D could derive from TRBD1 or TRBD2 (5 bases each). The CDR3 is 13 residues long. The ends were cut back, 5 bases at V and 6 bases at J, with 13 bases in the middle. Germline V lookup: CDR1 SGHTA, CDR2 FQGTGA. The CDR3 protein is CASSLLWGKTQYF. Here the CDR3 DNA reads TGTGCCAGCAGCCTCCTTTGGGGGAAGACCCAGTACTTC.

Here the CDR3 reads CASSRDTSYGYTF. Written as DNA, the CDR3 is TGTGCCAGCAGTCGGGACACCAGCTATGGCTACACCTTC. This chain joins TRBV28 and TRBJ1-2; a weak D match, TRBD1 (6 bases). This CDR3 has 13 residues. V was clipped by 5 bases and J by 4 bases, with 11 bases between them. Germline-derived CDR1 and CDR2 are MDHEN and SYDVKM.

V usage is TRBV4-1 and J usage is TRBJ1-1, with D hard to call. This CDR3 region has 16 residues. The germline V gene has CDR1 MGHRA and CDR2 YSYEKL. V was shortened by 1 base and J by 3 bases, with 15 bases between the two germline ends. The CDR3 DNA follows: TGCGCCAGCAGCCAAGTTGCGTGGAGGCGGGACACTGAAGCTTTCTTT. Translated: CASSQVAWRRDTEAFF.

This chain connects TRBV5-1 to TRBJ2-7, with unresolved D. The CDR3 consists of 13 residues. Germline values: CDR1 SGHRS, CDR2 YFSETQ. V was pared by 0 bases and J by 2 bases, with 6 bases between. CDR3 DNA: TGCGCCAGCAGCTTGGGCCCTCCCTACGAGCAGTACTTC. It yields the protein CASSLGPPYEQYF.

The rearrangement uses TRBV7-2 and TRBJ2-3; D gene ambiguous. Germline CDR1 SGHTA, CDR2 FQGNSA. The CDR3 spans 13 residues. Trimming shortened V by 5 bases and J by 0 bases, and 6 bases separated the two germline ends. CDR3 in DNA: TGTGCCAGCAGCCGAGGTAGCACAGATACGCAGTATTTT. Its translation is CASSRGSTDTQYF.

V gene TRBV5-1 combines with J gene TRBJ2-5; D might be TRBD2 (5 bases). The length of the CDR3 is 12 residues. CDR1 is SGHRS, CDR2 YFSETQ, per germline. Trimming cost V 4 bases and J 2 bases, with 6 bases left between them. This chain's CDR3 is CASSRGQETQYF. DNA for the CDR3: TGCGCCAGCAGCCGGGGACAAGAGACCCAGTACTTC.

This clone was seen a handful of times. The genes are TRBV2 and TRBJ1-5; D possibly corresponds to TRBD1 (6 bases). Trimming took off 6 bases at V and 0 bases at J, with 18 bases between the two ends. This CDR3 contains 17 residues. Germline V gene data show CDR1 as SNHLY and CDR2 as FYNNEI. CDR3 in amino acids: CASSEIWGGLSNQPQHF. Written as DNA, the CDR3 is TGTGCCAGCAGCGAGATATGGGGGGGGCTTAGCAATCAGCCCCAGCATTTT.

This sequence joins TRBV19 and TRBJ1-2; weak D call: TRBD1 (6 bases). CDR3 size: 15 residues. From germline, CDR1 is LNHDA and CDR2 SQIVND (reference sequence). Trimming cost V 3 bases and J 2 bases, with 13 bases left between them. This CDR3 reads CASSIGRQANYGYTF. CDR3 DNA sequence: TGTGCCAGTAGTATCGGGAGACAGGCGAACTATGGCTACACCTTC. The full variable domain, in which reference TRBV19 and TRBJ1-2 provide the parts outside the CDR3, is DGGITQSPKYLFRKEGQNVTLSCEQNLNHDAMYWYRQDPGQGLRLIYYSQIVNDFQKGDIAEGYSVSREKKESFPLTVTSAQKNPTAFYLCASSIGRQANYGYTFGSGTRLTVV.